These T cell receptor beta chains were read from a single sample in a study of response to subunit inactivated influenza vaccine. Each CDR3 protein gets one entry after TCRdb re-called the RT-PCR reads with MiXCR. The data show around 540,000 distinct CDR3 sequences, approximately 12% seen once. The material sequenced was PBMCs from blood, taken on the day of vaccination. The receptors stem from a man aged 45-65 years who received an inactivated influenza vaccine. CDR3s include the opening cysteine and the closing phenylalanine or tryptophan. A D gene is named only where the DNA matches it firmly. Not every row has a clone size; where given, it reads once, few, many or a size class.

TRBV21-1	-	few	TRBJ2-7	CASTSGGYEQYF	TGTGCCAGCACCTCGGGGGGTTACGAGCAGTACTTC
TRBV24-1	-	-	TRBJ1-5	CATLFRGYPCDQPQHF	-
TRBV15	TRBD1	-	TRBJ2-5	CATSSIGQAIQETQYF	TGTGCCACCAGCTCGATCGGACAGGCGATACAAGAGACCCAGTACTTC
TRBV7-9	-	few	TRBJ1-4	CASSNTAATNEKLFF	TGTGCCAGCAGCAACACAGCTGCAACTAATGAAAAACTGTTTTTT
TRBV2	TRBD1	-	TRBJ2-1	CASSKTGEPYNEQFF	TGTGCCAGCTCCAAGACAGGGGAGCCCTACAATGAGCAGTTCTTC
TRBV5-1	-	few	TRBJ2-5	CASSLASQGETQYF	TGCGCCAGCAGCTTGGCCTCGCAGGGAGAGACCCAGTACTTC
TRBV11-1	-	few	TRBJ2-1	CASSPLGGRGLLENEQFF	TGTGCCAGCAGCCCCCTTGGGGGGAGGGGGCTTCTCGAGAATGAGCAGTTCTTC
TRBV27	TRBD1	few	TRBJ2-7	CASSQGTEPVYEQYF	TGTGCCAGCAGTCAAGGGACAGAACCCGTTTACGAGCAGTACTTC
TRBV11-2	TRBD2	-	TRBJ2-1	CASSLVWLAGGEGEQFF	TGTGCCAGCAGCTTAGTATGGTTAGCGGGGGGAGAGGGTGAGCAGTTCTTC
TRBV12-3/TRBV12-4	-	many	TRBJ2-7	CASSFGTWFSPTDEQYF	TGTGCCAGCAGTTTTGGGACTTGGTTCTCTCCGACCGACGAGCAGTACTTC
TRBV4-2	-	few	TRBJ2-5	CASSQDPRSKETQYF	TGTGCCAGCAGCCAAGATCCCCGGTCCAAAGAGACCCAGTACTTC
TRBV12-3/TRBV12-4	-	many	TRBJ2-1	CASRYDNEQFF	TGTGCCAGCAGATATGATAATGAGCAGTTCTTC
TRBV4-2	-	many	TRBJ2-7	CASSQPFQGITSYEQYF	TGTGCCAGCAGCCAACCCTTCCAAGGAATTACCTCCTACGAGCAGTACTTC
TRBV27	-	many	TRBJ2-2	CASSWRSTGELFF	TGTGCCAGCAGTTGGCGTTCCACCGGGGAGCTGTTTTTT
TRBV19	-	-	TRBJ2-1	CASSIGWGYNEQFF	TGTGCCAGTAGTATAGGTTGGGGCTACAATGAGCAGTTCTTC
TRBV4-3	-	-	TRBJ2-7	CASSQVYGNEQYF	TGCGCCAGCAGCCAAGTTTACGGGAACGAGCAGTACTTC
TRBV20-1	-	-	TRBJ2-7	CSARDLVTDSYEQYF	TGCAGTGCTAGAGATCTAGTGACAGACTCCTACGAGCAGTACTTC
TRBV12-3/TRBV12-4	-	-	TRBJ2-1	CASRTSGPGEQFF	TGTGCCAGCAGAACCTCAGGTCCCGGCGAGCAGTTCTTC
TRBV20-1	TRBD2	-	TRBJ2-1	CSARGGLANYNEQFF	TGCAGTGCTAGAGGGGGACTAGCGAACTACAATGAGCAGTTCTTC
TRBV2	-	few	TRBJ2-1	CASSAAGTEQFF	TGTGCCAGCAGTGCTGCCGGGACAGAGCAGTTCTTC
TRBV10-3	TRBD1	-	TRBJ2-6	CATSGDRAGANVLTF	TGTGCCACGAGCGGGGACAGGGCTGGGGCCAACGTCCTGACTTTC
TRBV24-1	TRBD2	-	TRBJ2-3	CATSAPPGAGGGDTQYF	TGTGCCACCAGTGCCCCCCCTGGGGCGGGAGGAGGTGATACGCAGTATTTT
TRBV21-1	-	-	TRBJ2-7	CASRHFTGRGNYEQYF	TGTGCCAGCAGGCACTTCACAGGGCGGGGGAACTACGAGCAGTACTTC
TRBV20-1	-	few	TRBJ1-3	CSARDHQGGNTIYF	TGCAGTGCTAGAGATCATCAGGGTGGAAACACCATATATTTT
TRBV20-1	TRBD2	-	TRBJ2-3	CSAGGLAYNTDTQYF	TGCAGTGCTGGGGGACTAGCGTATAACACAGATACGCAGTATTTT
TRBV11-2	-	-	TRBJ2-1	CASSFSVLGEQFF	TGTGCCAGCAGCTTTTCTGTCCTAGGGGAGCAGTTCTTC
TRBV6-5	-	-	TRBJ2-1	CASSYPPASSYNEQFF	TGTGCCAGCAGTTACCCCCCGGCGAGCTCCTACAATGAGCAGTTCTTC
TRBV9	TRBD1	few	TRBJ2-7	CASSFGQGSHEQYF	TGTGCCAGCAGCTTTGGACAGGGTAGCCACGAGCAGTACTTC
TRBV5-1	TRBD2	-	TRBJ2-3	CASSRRTSGGTDTQYF	TGCGCCAGCAGCCGCCGGACTAGCGGGGGCACAGATACGCAGTATTTT
TRBV11-2	-	-	TRBJ1-1	CASSYGPGPEKAFF	TGTGCCAGCAGCTACGGCCCAGGCCCCGAGAAAGCTTTCTTT
TRBV25-1	-	many	TRBJ2-1	CASSEASLSYNEQFF	TGTGCCAGCAGTGAGGCCAGTTTGTCCTACAATGAGCAGTTCTTC
TRBV6-5	-	-	TRBJ1-2	CASSYGQGAYGYTF	TGTGCCAGCAGTTACGGGCAGGGCGCCTATGGCTACACCTTC
TRBV11-2	TRBD2	few	TRBJ2-3	CASSPLTSGATDTQYF	TGTGCCAGCAGCCCCCTTACTAGCGGGGCTACAGATACGCAGTATTTT
TRBV2	TRBD2	-	TRBJ2-3	CAISLARRGLAVLTDTQYF	TGTGCCATCAGTTTGGCCCGACGAGGACTAGCGGTACTCACAGATACGCAGTATTTT
TRBV6-1	TRBD1	many	TRBJ1-2	CAARGRGDNYGYTF	TGTGCCGCCAGGGGGCGCGGGGATAATTATGGCTACACCTTC
TRBV24-1	-	-	TRBJ2-7	CATSAGAVISYEQYF	TGTGCCACCAGTGCAGGGGCTGTCATCTCCTACGAGCAGTACTTC
TRBV28	TRBD1	many	TRBJ1-5	CASSFGPGQGSNQPQHF	TGTGCCAGCAGTTTTGGCCCGGGACAGGGGAGCAATCAGCCCCAGCATTTT
TRBV14	TRBD1	-	TRBJ1-2	CASSPPGQGRGYTF	TGTGCCAGCAGCCCTCCGGGACAGGGTCGAGGCTACACCTTC
TRBV10-3	-	-	TRBJ1-1	CAITPTENTEAFF	TGTGCCATCACCCCGACAGAGAACACTGAAGCTTTCTTT
TRBV29-1	-	many	TRBJ2-1	CSVEGWRDPQGYYNEQFF	TGCAGCGTTGAAGGTTGGCGGGACCCCCAAGGGTACTACAATGAGCAGTTCTTC
TRBV4-2	TRBD2	-	TRBJ2-3	CASSQEGLAGSDTQYF	TGTGCCAGCAGCCAAGAAGGACTAGCGGGGTCAGATACGCAGTATTTT
TRBV6-1	TRBD1	few	TRBJ1-6	CASSRDRFPYNSPLHF	TGTGCCAGCAGCCGGGACAGGTTCCCCTATAATTCACCCCTCCACTTT
TRBV5-1	TRBD1	-	TRBJ2-3	CASSAGTGGSPTQYF	TGCGCCAGCAGTGCCGGGACAGGGGGCTCGCCTACGCAGTATTTT
TRBV20-1	-	few	TRBJ2-5	CSARDLLAIETQYF	TGCAGTGCTAGAGACCTACTAGCTATTGAGACCCAGTACTTC
TRBV6-2/TRBV6-3	-	few	TRBJ2-7	CASSNKPYEQYF	TGTGCCAGCAGTAACAAGCCCTACGAGCAGTACTTC
TRBV20-1	-	-	TRBJ1-1	CSAFLPGRVTEAFF	TGCAGTGCTTTTCTACCCGGGAGGGTCACTGAAGCTTTCTTT
TRBV29-1	TRBD1	-	TRBJ1-2	CSVIHRGNYGYTF	TGCAGCGTTATCCACAGGGGAAACTATGGCTACACCTTC
TRBV7-2	TRBD2	many	TRBJ2-3	CASSPVSGRADTQYF	TGTGCCAGCAGCCCGGTTAGCGGGAGGGCAGATACGCAGTATTTT
TRBV24-1	-	few	TRBJ2-7	CATSDSGIYEQYF	TGTGCCACCAGTGATTCGGGGATTTACGAGCAGTACTTC
TRBV6-4	-	few	TRBJ1-1	CASSEGVGSEAFF	TGTGCCAGCAGTGAAGGGGTAGGCTCTGAAGCTTTCTTT
TRBV4-3	TRBD2	-	TRBJ2-1	CASSQDPWGLGREQFF	TGCGCCAGCAGCCAAGATCCGTGGGGACTAGGAAGGGAGCAGTTCTTC
TRBV12-3/TRBV12-4	-	-	TRBJ2-1	CASGRGLSSYNEQFF	TGTGCCAGCGGGCGGGGGCTAAGCTCCTACAATGAGCAGTTCTTC
TRBV2	-	-	TRBJ1-2	CASSEVWGSSGYTF	TGTGCCAGCAGTGAAGTTTGGGGATCGAGTGGCTACACCTTC
TRBV7-3	TRBD2	-	TRBJ2-7	CASSASGKDYEQYF	TGTGCCAGCAGCGCTAGCGGGAAGGACTACGAGCAGTACTTC